This TCR beta chain was retrieved from a study of Graves' ophthalmopathy and Graves' hyperthyroidism. Researchers took RNA transcripts and amplified TCR beta CDR3 regions from them. Following a first-round RT-PCR that used HTBI primers, a second-round multiplex PCR was carried out. Each CDR3 protein is one row after TCRdb ran MiXCR on the multiplex PCR reads. The profile covers around 670,000 distinct CDR3 sequences, with 35% to 50% appearing a single time and 40% to 45% taken by the ten largest. The receptor's source is an adult man with Graves' ophthalmopathy. The specimen sequenced was peripheral blood.

The CDR3 nucleotides read TGCAGCGTTGACAGGGGTAGGCTCTCTGGAAACACCATATATTTT. The encoded protein is CSVDRGRLSGNTIYF. The chain recombines TRBV29-1 with TRBJ1-3; TRBD1 might be the D (6 bases). The CDR3 has 15 residues. Germline V lookup: CDR1 SQVTM, CDR2 ANQGSEA. V dropped 3 bases and J dropped 0 bases, with 12 bases sitting between them.